Shown below are 32 T cell receptor beta chains from a single sample sequenced in a study of T cell clonality in common variable immunodeficiency. Study results and caveats: Fewer deletions and N-nucleotide insertions were reportedly seen in common variable immunodeficiency TCR beta sequences.

No antigen has been assigned to these receptors. Sequenced by immunoSEQ multiplex PCR; TCRdb stores in-frame clones only, minus some. The repertoire has approximately 35,000 clones, none seen only once; the ten largest take around 6.7%. The sample consisted of peripheral blood mononuclear cells. The source is a human donor with common variable immunodeficiency.

This clone was observed a handful of times. The read halts 3 residues ahead of the CDR3 end, with the missing end drawn from the germline J gene. The chain employs TRBV6-2 or TRBV6-3 and TRBJ1-1; the D is unclear. CDR3 length: 13 amino acids. The germline CDR1 and CDR2 sequences are MNHEY and SVGEGT. V was shortened by 6 bases and J by 1 base, with 9 bases between the two germline ends. The CDR3 loop reads CASSPRQNTEAFF. The sequenced CDR3 bases are TGTGCCAGCAGCCCTCGACAGAACACTGAA.

Many counts were recorded for this clone. The read terminates 3 residues ahead of where the CDR3 ends, so the germline J gene completes it. This sequence joins TRBV2 and TRBJ1-5; D remains unclear. V was shortened by 4 bases and J by 4 bases, with 8 bases between the two germline ends. The length of the CDR3 is 13 residues. Germline V CDR1 and CDR2: SNHLY, FYNNEI. CDR3 residues: CASSAGDNQPQHF. Partial CDR3 DNA: TGTGCCAGCAGTGCCGGGGATAATCAGCCC.

This clone was counted ten times or more. The read terminates 3 residues before the CDR3 end, so the remaining end is supplied by the germline J gene. The chain links TRBV20-1 to TRBJ2-3, with 10 positions matching TRBD2. Looked up from germline, CDR1 is DFQATT and CDR2 is SNEGSKA (reference sequence). J was trimmed by 4 bases and V by 4 bases; bases with no gene match: 8. CDR3 length: 15 residues. The CDR3 sequence: CSAKELAGLADTQYF. The CDR3 DNA, read in part, is TGCAGTGCTAAGGAACTAGCGGGATTGGCAGATACG.

As for this clone: The CDR3 end is not reached by the read, which stops 3 residues before it; the germline J gene fills it in. The chain is built from TRBV7-6 and TRBJ2-6; 8 bases are a match to TRBD1. The V and J ends lost 5 bases and 0 bases, in that order; junction bases with no gene match: 9. Germline CDR1 reads SGHVS; CDR2 reads FNYEAQ. The CDR3 has 18 amino acids. Partial CDR3 DNA: TGTGCCAGCAGCATAAAGGGACAGGTTAGCTCTGGGGCCAACGTC. Translated: CASSIKGQVSSGANV. The whole CDR3 sequence reads CASSIKGQVSSGANVLTF.

This clone was observed a few times. The sequenced fragment ends 3 residues before the CDR3 boundary, so the rest is inferred from the germline J gene. The chain couples TRBV30 to TRBJ2-5, with D possibly matching TRBD1 (6 bases). Germline lookup yields CDR1 GTSNPN and CDR2 SVGIG (reference sequence). The CDR3 spans 12 residues. V lost 4 bases, J lost 5 bases, and 11 bases lay in between. The CDR3 bases that were read are TGTGCCTGGACGGACAGAACTGAGACC. Protein sequence: CAWTDRTET. The whole CDR3 sequence is CAWTDRTETQYF.

This clone appeared many times. The read falls 3 residues short of the CDR3 end, and the missing part is taken from the germline J gene. The J gene is TRBJ2-3, the V gene TRBV10-3; 9 bases are shared with TRBD2. The CDR3 is made up of 14 amino acids. Germline V lookup: CDR1 ENHRY, CDR2 SYGVKD. V was pared by 7 bases and J by 4 bases, with 6 bases of the junction left unmatched. CDR3 DNA (partial): TGTGCCATCACAGCGGGAGGAGGGGCAGATACG. Translating it yields CAITAGGGADT. The CDR3 in full is CAITAGGGADTQYF.

Points on this clone: The CDR3 goes on 3 residues after the read ends, and that part is filled in from the germline J gene. The chain joins TRBV30 to TRBJ1-1, with 8 bases lining up with TRBD1. Looked up from germline, CDR1 is GTSNPN and CDR2 is SVGIG (reference sequence). The CDR3 extends over 13 amino acids. The sequenced CDR3 bases are TGTGCCAGTAGTAAGGGACAGGTACTAGAA. Its translation is CASSKGQVLE. The entire CDR3 protein reads CASSKGQVLEAFF.

This clone was counted ten times or more. The read ends 3 residues before the CDR3 terminus; that terminus is restored from the germline J gene. This sequence joins TRBV7-6 and TRBJ2-7; D not resolved. Deletions cut 6 bases from V and 0 bases from J, with 9 bases between. The germline V gene has CDR1 SGHVS and CDR2 FNYEAQ. The CDR3 runs to 13 residues. The CDR3 reads CASSSVVSYEQYF. The sequenced part of the CDR3 DNA is TGTGCCAGCAGTTCCGTAGTCTCCTACGAG.

With regard to this clone: The read ends 3 residues before the CDR3 terminus; that terminus is restored from the germline J gene. The rearrangement uses TRBV19 and TRBJ1-1; the match to TRBD1 covers 8 bases. Germline-derived CDR1 and CDR2 are LNHDA and SQIVND (reference sequence). The CDR3 contains 14 residues. V was pared by 5 bases and J by 3 bases, with 5 bases of the junction left unmatched. The CDR3 DNA, read in part, is TGTGCCAGTAGTGACCGGACAGGGCACACTGAA. It yields the protein CASSDRTGHTE. The CDR3, in full, reads CASSDRTGHTEAFF.

This clone was observed a few times. The read ends 3 residues before the CDR3 terminus; that terminus is restored from the germline J gene. The gene calls are TRBV7-9 and TRBJ2-7; TRBD2 agrees at 9 bases. The germline gives CDR1 SEHNR, CDR2 FQNEAQ (reference sequence). The CDR3 contains 15 residues. Losses at the gene ends were 4 bases for V and 2 bases for J; bases not matched to a gene: 6. The CDR3 is CASSWTGTSTYEQYF. The covered CDR3 bases are TGTGCCAGCAGCTGGACCGGGACTAGCACCTACGAG.

This clone was detected ten times or more. The read gets to within 3 residues of the CDR3 end, and the germline J gene fills in the rest. This sequence joins TRBV18 and TRBJ2-5, with 14 positions matching TRBD2. Germline trimming cut 6 bases from V and 4 bases from J; bases unmatched to any gene: 7. Germline lookup yields CDR1 KGHSH and CDR2 LQKENI. CDR3 length equals 16 residues. The covered CDR3 bases are TGTGCCAGCTCGCGCCGGACTAGCGGGAGGACAGAGACC. This codes for CASSRRTSGRTET. The full CDR3 is CASSRRTSGRTETQYF.

With respect to this clone: Sequencing ends 3 residues short of the CDR3 end; the germline J gene provides the rest. This chain joins TRBV20-1 and TRBJ1-1; tentatively, D is TRBD1 (6 bases). This CDR3 region has 14 residues. With 3 bases removed from V and 5 bases from J, the gap between germline ends came to 16 bases. Germline CDR1 DFQATT, CDR2 SNEGSKA (reference sequence). CDR3 DNA (partial): TGCAGTGCTAGGGAACAGGGAAAAGGAACTGAA. Translation gives CSAREQGKGTE. The CDR3 in full is CSAREQGKGTEAFF.

Concerning this clone itself: The DNA ends 3 residues before the CDR3 does, and the rest of the CDR3 is filled in from the germline J gene. The gene calls are TRBV20-1 and TRBJ2-1; 10 bases line up with TRBD2. V trimming: 4 bases; J trimming: 2 bases; junction bases outside the gene matches: 8. Germline lookup yields CDR1 DFQATT and CDR2 SNEGSKA (reference sequence). The CDR3 is 16 amino acids. The covered CDR3 bases are TGCAGTGCTAAAGGAGCGGGAGGGCTGGCCTACAATGAG. It yields the protein CSAKGAGGLAYNE. The full CDR3 protein reads CSAKGAGGLAYNEQFF.

The table lists this clone with many counts. A much more abundant neighbour one base away suggests this may be a read error. Read data end 3 residues before the CDR3 end; the end is taken from the germline J gene. J is TRBJ1-1 and V is TRBV7-2; D possibly corresponds to TRBD1 (5 bases). The CDR3 covers 12 residues. V was cut by 7 bases and J by 3 bases, with 9 bases left in between. Germline V gives CDR1 SGHTA, CDR2 FQGNSA. CDR3 bases read: TGTGCCAGCACCCGGGGGGACACTGAA. Residues: CASTRGDTE. The full CDR3 is CASTRGDTEAFF. Full variable domain (rest looked up from reference TRBV7-2 and TRBJ1-1): GAGVSQSPSNKVTEKGKDVELRCDPISGHTALYWYRQSLGQGLEFLIYFQGNSAPDKSGLPSDRFSAERTGGSVSTLTIQRTQQEDSAVYLCASTRGDTEAFFGQGTRLTVV.

This clone was counted at least ten times. The CDR3 end falls 3 residues outside the read, so it is completed with the germline J gene. The chain has TRBV30 and TRBJ2-2, with a tentative D call TRBD2 (5 bases). The V gene's germline CDR1 is GTSNPN and CDR2 SVGIG (reference sequence). This CDR3 has 13 residues. Trimming cost V 7 bases and J 5 bases, with 14 bases left between them. The CDR3 reads CAFRRGGTGELFF. The covered CDR3 bases are TGTGCCTTTCGTCGGGGTGGAACCGGGGAG.

This clone was observed a few times. Coverage ceases 3 residues before the CDR3 finishes, and the germline J gene fills in the end. This chain connects TRBV11-3 to TRBJ2-6; D call uncertain. Between the trimmed V and J ends, which lost 0 bases and 5 bases, there was a span of 8 bases. CDR1 is SGHNT and CDR2 is YENEEA in the germline V gene. The CDR3 length is 15 residues. The CDR3 reads CASSLERVWANVLTF. CDR3 bases read: TGTGCCAGCAGCTTAGAACGGGTCTGGGCCAACGTC. Full variable domain (remainder filled in from reference TRBV11-3 and TRBJ2-6): EAGVVQSPRYKIIEKKQPVAFWCNPISGHNTLYWYLQNLGQGPELLIRYENEEAVDDSQLPKDRFSAERLKGVDSTLKIQPAELGDSAVYLCASSLERVWANVLTFGAGSRLTVL.

In this sample, this clone turned up a few times. The sequenced fragment ends 3 residues before the CDR3 boundary, so the rest is inferred from the germline J gene. Within the sample, other DNA sequences also encode this same CDR3. The rearrangement uses TRBV2 and TRBJ1-1; 9 nucleotides align to TRBD1. Germline values: CDR1 SNHLY, CDR2 FYNNEI. The CDR3 is 14 residues long. With V trimmed by 5 bases and J by 1 base, 2 bases remained unmatched. The covered CDR3 bases are TGTGCCAGCAGTCTGACAGGGGGGAACACTGAA. This sequence encodes CASSLTGGNTE. The entire CDR3 reads CASSLTGGNTEAFF.

In this sample, this clone turned up many times. With the read ending 3 residues before the CDR3 end, the germline J gene is used to fill in that end. The V call is TRBV7-7, the J call TRBJ2-5; 8 bases map to TRBD1. Germline CDR1 is SSHAT and CDR2 is FNYEAQ (reference sequence). This CDR3 is built from 17 residues. The J segment lost 1 base and the V segment lost 4 bases, leaving 11 bases of the junction unmatched. The covered CDR3 bases are TGTGCCAGCAGCTCGCTAGCCTGGACAGGGACCCAAGAGACC. Translated: CASSSLAWTGTQET. The entire CDR3 is CASSSLAWTGTQETQYF.

As to this clone: The read finishes 3 residues shy of the CDR3 end, and the germline J gene is used to complete it. The rearrangement joins TRBV19 to TRBJ2-7; 7 nucleotides align to TRBD1. CDR3 size: 16 residues. CDR1 is LNHDA, CDR2 SQIVND, per germline (reference sequence). V lost 5 bases to trimming and J lost 0 bases; unmatched junction nucleotides: 10. Partial CDR3 DNA: TGTGCCAGTAGTTCGATCGGGACAGCAAGCTCCTACGAG. As protein: CASSSIGTASSYE. The full-length CDR3 reads as CASSSIGTASSYEQYF.

At least ten counts were recorded for this clone. The read gets to within 3 residues of the CDR3 end, and the germline J gene fills in the rest. The gene calls are TRBV19 and TRBJ2-2; possible D gene TRBD2, 6 bases. The CDR3 is 13 amino acids. The V end was cut by 6 bases, the J end by 9 bases, with 14 bases between. CDR1 is LNHDA, CDR2 SQIVND, per germline (reference sequence). The sequenced CDR3 bases are TGTGCCAGTAGGGTGCTGACTAGTAGGGAG. Protein sequence: CASRVLTSRE. The CDR3 in its entirety is CASRVLTSRELFF.

In its sample, this clone was seen a few times. The read comes to an end 3 residues before the CDR3 does, leaving the germline J gene to fill in the end. The chain couples TRBV16 to TRBJ2-1, with TRBD2 matching 15 bases. The CDR3 loop spans 15 amino acids. Germline-derived CDR1 and CDR2 are KGHSY and FQNENV. J gave up 9 bases and V 2 bases, and 2 bases lay outside the gene matches. CDR3 DNA, as far as it was read: TGTGCCAGCAGCCAAAGGACTAGCGGGAGGGGTGAG. Its translation: CASSQRTSGRGE. The full CDR3 protein is CASSQRTSGRGEQFF.

As to this clone: The read stops 3 residues short of the end of the CDR3; the missing end is completed from the germline J gene. The genes are TRBV7-9 and TRBJ2-1; tentatively, D is TRBD2 (5 bases). V lost 5 bases, J lost 6 bases, and 14 bases lay in between. Germline V lookup: CDR1 SEHNR, CDR2 FQNEAQ (reference sequence). The CDR3 is 14 amino acids. Partial CDR3 DNA: TGTGCCAGCAGCCCGGCGGGTTTGGGCAATGAG. It translates to CASSPAGLGNE. The CDR3 reads in full as CASSPAGLGNEQFF. Full variable domain (missing parts from reference TRBV7-9 and TRBJ2-1): DTGVSQNPRHKITKRGQNVTFRCDPISEHNRLYWYRQTLGQGPEFLTYFQNEAQLEKSRLLSDRFSAERPKGSFSTLEIQRTEQGDSAMYLCASSPAGLGNEQFFGPGTRLTVL.

This clone was recorded many times. The read ends 3 residues before the CDR3 terminus; that terminus is restored from the germline J gene. The rearrangement uses TRBV10-3 and TRBJ2-3; D perhaps matches TRBD2 (6 bases). This CDR3 is built from 16 residues. The germline V gene encodes CDR1 ENHRY and CDR2 SYGVKD. The V end was cut by 2 bases, the J end by 3 bases, with 15 bases between. CDR3 in amino acids: CAISETTERVTDTQYF. The DNA read from the CDR3 is TGTGCCATCAGTGAGACCACGGAGCGGGTTACAGATACG.

This clone was seen ten or more times. The CDR3 extends 3 residues past the end of the read, so its final part is completed from the germline J gene. The J gene is TRBJ2-7, the V gene TRBV11-2; TRBD2 might be the D (5 bases). Per germline, CDR1 SGHAT and CDR2 FQNNGV. V lost 1 base and J 6 bases, leaving 7 bases between the germline ends. This CDR3 has 12 amino acids. The sequenced CDR3 bases are TGTGCCAGCAGCTTAGCCCTAGCCGAG. Residues: CASSLALAE. The complete CDR3 sequence is CASSLALAEQYF.

Ten or more counts support this clone. The read terminates 3 residues before the CDR3 end, so the remaining end is supplied by the germline J gene. V usage is TRBV7-3 and J usage is TRBJ1-5, with a tentative D call TRBD1 (5 bases). CDR3 size: 16 residues. Deletions cut 4 bases from V and 2 bases from J, with 15 bases between. From germline, CDR1 is SGHTA and CDR2 FQGTGA. CDR3 sequence: CASSSQGGGGNQPQHF. The DNA read from the CDR3 is TGTGCCAGCAGCTCCCAGGGAGGCGGGGGCAATCAGCCC.

In its sample, this clone was seen many times. The read halts 3 residues ahead of the CDR3 end, with the missing end drawn from the germline J gene. The chain joins TRBV7-2 to TRBJ2-3; D call uncertain. This CDR3 region has 12 residues. V lost 2 bases to trimming and J lost 4 bases, with 4 bases between them. The germline gives CDR1 SGHTA, CDR2 FQGNSA. The sequenced CDR3 bases are TGTGCCAGCAGCTTAAGCGCAGATACG. Protein: CASSLSADT. The CDR3 in full is CASSLSADTQYF.

Remarks on this clone: The read halts 3 residues ahead of the CDR3 end, with the missing end drawn from the germline J gene. This chain uses TRBV11-2 with TRBJ2-5; tentatively, D is TRBD2 (6 bases). Germline V gives CDR1 SGHAT, CDR2 FQNNGV. The V gene lost 2 bases and the J gene lost 4 bases, with 8 bases spanning the gap. The CDR3 has 13 amino acids. The CDR3 protein is CASSLRLGETQYF. The CDR3 DNA, read in part, is TGTGCCAGCAGCTTAAGACTAGGAGAGACC.

In its sample, this clone was seen many times. The read finishes 3 residues shy of the CDR3 end, and the germline J gene is used to complete it. V gene TRBV5-1 combines with J gene TRBJ1-4, with D unclear. The V gene lost 3 bases and the J gene lost 7 bases, with 13 bases spanning the gap. The CDR3 length is 14 residues. Germline CDR1 SGHRS, CDR2 YFSETQ. The CDR3 protein is CASSSTLKGEKLFF. The CDR3 DNA, read in part, is TGCGCCAGCAGCTCAACCTTGAAGGGTGAAAAA.

This clone was counted only a few times. Here the CDR3 reads CASSIGETSGHEQYF. The CDR3 bases that were read are TGTGCCAGTAGTATAGGCGAGACTAGCGGCCACGAG. The chain is built from TRBV19 and TRBJ2-7; 9 bases fit TRBD2. The sequenced fragment ends 3 residues before the CDR3 boundary, so the rest is inferred from the germline J gene. The CDR3 has 15 residues. The ends lost 1 base at V and 5 bases at J; junction bases unmatched: 6. The germline CDR1 and CDR2 sequences are LNHDA and SQIVND (reference sequence). Complete variable domain (other parts from reference TRBV19 and TRBJ2-7): DGGITQSPKYLFRKEGQNVTLSCEQNLNHDAMYWYRQDPGQGLRLIYYSQIVNDFQKGDIAEGYSVSREKKESFPLTVTSAQKNPTAFYLCASSIGETSGHEQYFGPGTRLTVT.

Many counts were recorded for this clone. Coverage ceases 3 residues before the CDR3 finishes, and the germline J gene fills in the end. The rearrangement uses TRBV11-3 and TRBJ2-4, with 8 bases fitting TRBD1. The CDR3 covers 13 residues. Germline-derived CDR1 and CDR2 are SGHNT and YENEEA. The ends lost 3 bases at V and 8 bases at J; junction bases unmatched: 3. Partial CDR3 DNA: TGTGCCAGCAGCTTCGGACAGGGAGACATT. It codes for CASSFGQGDI. The CDR3, in full, reads CASSFGQGDIQYF.

This clone was counted between two and nine times. The CDR3 here is CASSLVGDRGETQYF. The sequenced CDR3 bases are TGTGCCAGCAGCTTAGTTGGGGACAGAGGCGAGACC. The rearrangement links TRBV7-3 to TRBJ2-5; 7 bases line up with TRBD1. The read comes to an end 3 residues before the CDR3 does, leaving the germline J gene to fill in the end. CDR3 length: 15 amino acids. Losses at the gene ends were 2 bases for V and 5 bases for J; bases not matched to a gene: 8. The germline gives CDR1 SGHTA, CDR2 FQGTGA.

This clone has just a few counts. Since a far larger clone is one base different, this is likely a read error. Read sequence stops 3 residues before the CDR3 end, and the germline J gene provides the missing end. The chain couples TRBV7-7 to TRBJ1-1; TRBD1 might be the D (5 bases). The germline gives CDR1 SSHAT, CDR2 FNYEAQ (reference sequence). CDR3 length: 12 residues. The sequenced part of the CDR3 DNA is TGTGCCAGCAGCTACTCCGGGACTAGC. Translated, it gives CASSYSGTS. Given in full, the CDR3 is CASSYSGTSAFF.